The present TCR beta chain was sequenced within a study of shared clonotypes between healthy human individuals. The CDR3 runs 16 residues. The trim removed 6 bases at V and 1 base at J, leaving 8 bases unmatched. CDR1 is SEHNR, CDR2 FQNEAQ, per germline (reference sequence). Deep was the level at which the assay was run. Here immunoSEQ multiplex PCR was the method, and the copy in TCRdb shows in-frame clones only, minus some. The sample records about 1.5 million clones, 95% to 99% being singletons. This clone was counted a single time. The sequenced sample was naive CD4+ T cells sorted from blood. Stated subset: CD45RA+ positively selected. The chain combines TRBV7-9 with TRBJ2-1; 8 bases align to TRBD1. The sequence came from a man aged 25 to 45 in good health. The CDR3 loop reads CASRPRTGTSYNEQFF. The CDR3 bases are TGTGCCAGCAGACCGAGGACAGGGACATCCTACAATGAGCAGTTCTTC. Full variable domain (rest looked up from reference TRBV7-9 and TRBJ2-1): DTGVSQNPRHKITKRGQNVTFRCDPISEHNRLYWYRQTLGQGPEFLTYFQNEAQLEKSRLLSDRFSAERPKGSFSTLEIQRTEQGDSAMYLCASRPRTGTSYNEQFFGPGTRLTVL.